This T cell receptor beta chain was captured in a study of T cell responses to AZD1222 COVID-19 vaccine listed by TCRdb under 2021. Study-wide context: AZD1222 recipients whose second dose came at about 4 weeks and those whose second dose came at about 12 weeks were combined into one group, since spike-specific TCR depth and breadth did not differ between the two schedules. Trial participants were enrolled by age into subgroups of 18-55, 56-69 and 70-plus years, and 148, 28 and 57 TCR-sequenced participants, respectively, were included in these subgroups. TCR sequencing covered some 240 trial participants: around 210 given two doses of AZD1222 and around 26 given two doses of MenACWY control vaccine. Overall results and qualifications from the work: Because no day 14 peak-response samples were available, the repertoires could be characterized only after the peak T cell response. Conclusions about previously exposed vaccinees are limited, since just six AZD1222 recipients were seropositive for SARS-CoV-2 at baseline. After two AZD1222 doses, spike-specific TCR breadth and depth were significantly higher than at day 0 and than in MenACWY recipients. In the small 56-69-year group, the increase in depth fell short of significance, most likely because of low power. Most participants were white British and females outnumbered males, and the authors suggested that clonal diversity may have been underestimated. The whole spike protein was spanned by vaccine-associated CD4 TCRs, and dominant responses were seen in regions 160-218 and 743-854. Nearly half of unique spike-specific TCRs reportedly recognized epitopes outside regions mutated in the B.1.351 and B.1.1.7 variants.

The intended sense of this specimen's time point label: baseline before first vaccination. Vaccinee samples came from UK trials COV001 and COV002, including a single-blind randomized controlled phase 2/3 trial of AZD1222 (ChAdOx1 nCoV-19) in healthy adults. For TCRbeta chain sequencing, PBMC samples were collected from trial participants at day 0 and at day 28 after the second dose. With regard to this clone: The antigen this receptor binds is unknown. Within one base of it there is no much larger clone, and no base qualities were kept.

Per the germline V gene, MRHNA is the CDR1 and SNTAGT is the CDR2. V is cut back by 6 bases and J by 5 bases, with 10 bases in the junction unmatched. Inclusive of the bounding cysteine and phenylalanine, the CDR3 is 14 residues long. Only the CDR3 region is kept as DNA, spanning 42 bases read in frame from base 1. The CDR3 regions of human TCRbeta chains were subjected to immunosequencing. The published analysis was carried out like this. Repertoire TCRs were checked for matches against a reference library of SARS-CoV-2-specific TCRs that had been generated using the MIRA antigen-specificity platform. Breadth was defined as the fraction of unique TCRs that were SARS-CoV-2-associated, and depth was defined as the fraction of total T cells that were SARS-CoV-2-associated. Using the MIRA data, each spike-specific TCR was mapped to the spike region that the TCR reacts to and placed in a CD4 or CD8 class. Log10-transformed breadth and depth values were compared by one-way ANOVA with Sidak's multiple comparisons tests. Sourced from immuneACCESS, this table was stored by TCRdb with only in-frame sequences that have V and J called. A share of the clones is absent; for the studies checked, an unresolved V gene accounts for under half, and the remainder has no known explanation. V, J and clone size derive from that table, while D and trimming were established from the DNA sequence. Here the sample has 100,000 to 150,000 clones; about 85% occur a single time. The top ten clonotypes cover 5.5% to 8% of the sample.

The clonotype originates from an adult in good health. Recombination connected TRBV6-4 to TRBJ2-7; TRBD1 lines up with 7 middle nucleotides. The sample consisted of peripheral blood, taken on day 0 of AZD1222 vaccination. CDR3 loop: CASSTDRESDEQYF. The DNA sequence is as follows: TGTGCCAGCAGCACCGACAGGGAGAGCGACGAGCAGTACTTC.